Listed below are T cell receptor beta chains from one sample, sequenced in a study of PD-1 blockade in mismatch repair-deficient tumors. Their antigens are not known. Clones were read by immunoSEQ multiplex PCR, and TCRdb kept only the in-frame ones, dropping some. The sample lists over 13,000 clones; approximately 84% were seen once. Here the sequenced sample was cells cultured in vitro, taken from a patient treated with pembrolizumab. The receptors come from an adult with mismatch repair-deficient cancer. Both conserved end residues are trimmed from each CDR3. Not every row has a clone size; where given, it reads once, few, many or a size class.

CDR3aa | v_gene | abundance
ASSLRDVVGELF | TRBV28 | -
ASNQGSGYEQY | TRBV5-5 | -
ASRLAGGNNEQF | TRBV25-1 | -
ASQLGLLSGELF | TRBV6-5 | -
AISRQGATADTQY | TRBV10-3 | -
ASSLYGRGRNQPQH | TRBV27 | once
ASSLMGARATDTQY | TRBV11-3 | -
ASSQATGTSVPYEQY | TRBV4-1 | -
ASRTPGQGPYEQY | TRBV28 | -
ASSLGQAGETQY | TRBV5-1 | -
ASGLGQGRYTEAF | TRBV28 | -
ASSEWGSNQPQH | TRBV6-5 | -
ASSARTLKVRGTQY | TRBV19 | -
ASSRGQEPNSPLH | TRBV5-1 | -
ASSPILTEAF | TRBV4-1 | -
ASRTGQQNEKLF | TRBV5-1 | -
ASSLRGGANTEAF | TRBV6-5 | -
ASSLEGGHEAF | TRBV5-4 | -
ASSFPGVYNQPQH | TRBV12-1 | -
ASSLSSGEAF | TRBV5-1 | -
SGTYTDTQY | TRBV29-1 | -
ASRGDRVVNQPQH | TRBV21-1 | -
ASSLRSDTQY | TRBV5-1 | -
ASSLDSGSYNEQF | TRBV19 | once
ARGQRTTGYT | TRBV10-1 | -
ASQFGNEQF | TRBV6-5 | -
ASSLAYNTGELF | TRBV7-6 | once
ASSTRQGRVYGYT | TRBV6-1 | -
AWSVSRVPSGNTIY | TRBV30 | -
ASSPDELSYEQY | TRBV18 | -
ASSLGLAGEQY | TRBV9 | -
ASSQPSARVVYNEQF | TRBV2 | once
ASSKGTGGATNEKLF | TRBV6-1 | -
ASSLLDRDNQPQH | TRBV28 | -
ASSPRDRGLSGNQPQH | TRBV4-1 | -
ASSLAGGGGYT | TRBV7-2 | -
SVASPVSSYEQY | TRBV29-1 | -
ASRWGTNTEAF | TRBV19 | -
ASSLISGRGSYNEQF | TRBV5-8 | -
ASSLTSGGIYEQY | TRBV27 | once